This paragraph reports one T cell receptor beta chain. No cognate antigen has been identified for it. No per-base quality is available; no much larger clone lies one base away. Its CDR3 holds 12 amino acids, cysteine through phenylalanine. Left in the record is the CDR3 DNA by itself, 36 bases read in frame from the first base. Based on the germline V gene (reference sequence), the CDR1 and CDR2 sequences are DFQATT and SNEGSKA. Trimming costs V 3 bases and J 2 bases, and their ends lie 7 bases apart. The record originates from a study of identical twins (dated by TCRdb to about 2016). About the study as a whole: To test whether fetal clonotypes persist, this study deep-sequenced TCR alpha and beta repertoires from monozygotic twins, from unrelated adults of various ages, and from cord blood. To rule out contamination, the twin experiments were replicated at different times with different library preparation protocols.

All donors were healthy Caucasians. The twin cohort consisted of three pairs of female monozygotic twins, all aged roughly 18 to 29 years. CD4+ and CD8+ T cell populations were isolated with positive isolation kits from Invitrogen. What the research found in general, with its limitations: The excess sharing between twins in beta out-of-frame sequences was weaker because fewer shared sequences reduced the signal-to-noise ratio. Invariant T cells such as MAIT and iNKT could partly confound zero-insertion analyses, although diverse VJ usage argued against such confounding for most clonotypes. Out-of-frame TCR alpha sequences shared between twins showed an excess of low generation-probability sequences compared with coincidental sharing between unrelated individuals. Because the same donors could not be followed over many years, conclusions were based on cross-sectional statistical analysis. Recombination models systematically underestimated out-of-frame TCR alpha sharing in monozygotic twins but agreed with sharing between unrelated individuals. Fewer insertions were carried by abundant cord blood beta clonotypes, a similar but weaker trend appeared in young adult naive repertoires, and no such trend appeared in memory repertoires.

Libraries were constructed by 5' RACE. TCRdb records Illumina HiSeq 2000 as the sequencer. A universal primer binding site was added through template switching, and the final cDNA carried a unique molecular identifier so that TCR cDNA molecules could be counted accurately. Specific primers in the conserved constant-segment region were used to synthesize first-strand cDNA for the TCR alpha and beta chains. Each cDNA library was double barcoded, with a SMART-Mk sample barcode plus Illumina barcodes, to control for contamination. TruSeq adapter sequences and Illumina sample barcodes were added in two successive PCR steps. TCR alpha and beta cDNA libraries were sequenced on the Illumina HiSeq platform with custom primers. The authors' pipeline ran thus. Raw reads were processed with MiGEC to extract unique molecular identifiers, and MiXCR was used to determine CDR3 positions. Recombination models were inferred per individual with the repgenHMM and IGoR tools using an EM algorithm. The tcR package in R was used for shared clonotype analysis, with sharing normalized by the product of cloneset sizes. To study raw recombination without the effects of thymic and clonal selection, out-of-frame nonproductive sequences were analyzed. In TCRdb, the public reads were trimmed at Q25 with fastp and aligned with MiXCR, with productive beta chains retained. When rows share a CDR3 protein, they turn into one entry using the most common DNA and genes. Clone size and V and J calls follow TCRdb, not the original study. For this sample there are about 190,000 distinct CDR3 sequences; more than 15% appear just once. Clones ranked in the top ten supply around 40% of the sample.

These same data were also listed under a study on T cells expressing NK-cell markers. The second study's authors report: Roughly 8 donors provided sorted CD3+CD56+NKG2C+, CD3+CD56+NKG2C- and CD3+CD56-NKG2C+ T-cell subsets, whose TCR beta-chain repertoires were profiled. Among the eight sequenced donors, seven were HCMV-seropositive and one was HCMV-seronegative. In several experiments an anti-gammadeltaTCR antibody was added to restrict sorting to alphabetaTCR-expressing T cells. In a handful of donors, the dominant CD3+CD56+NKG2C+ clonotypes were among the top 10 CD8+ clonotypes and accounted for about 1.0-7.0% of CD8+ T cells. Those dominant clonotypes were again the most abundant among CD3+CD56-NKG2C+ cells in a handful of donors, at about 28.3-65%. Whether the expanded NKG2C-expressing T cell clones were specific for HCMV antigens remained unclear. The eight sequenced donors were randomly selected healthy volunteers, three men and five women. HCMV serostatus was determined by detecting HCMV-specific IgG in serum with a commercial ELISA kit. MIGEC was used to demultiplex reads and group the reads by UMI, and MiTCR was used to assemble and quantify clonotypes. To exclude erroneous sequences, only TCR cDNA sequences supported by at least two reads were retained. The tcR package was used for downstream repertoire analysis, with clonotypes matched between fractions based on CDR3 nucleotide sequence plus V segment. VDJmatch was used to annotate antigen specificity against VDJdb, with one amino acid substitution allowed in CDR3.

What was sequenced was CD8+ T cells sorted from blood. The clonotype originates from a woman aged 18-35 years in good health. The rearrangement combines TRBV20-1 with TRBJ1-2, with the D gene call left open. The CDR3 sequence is CSASLENYGYTF. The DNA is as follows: TGCAGTGCTAGTTTGGAAAACTATGGCTACACCTTC.